The clone carrying this TCR beta chain was recorded at least ten times. Its antigen is not identified. The junction shows a germline mismatch at one end, possibly a read error. The source of the sample is a study of Graves' ophthalmopathy and Graves' hyperthyroidism. Study background: Hyperthyroidism was considered stable when no ophthalmopathy appeared within 18 months of follow-up. Study-wide results and caveats: The model's ophthalmopathy progression predictions had roughly 65% sensitivity and 72.22% specificity. A classifier, a 13-signature model, separated ophthalmopathy from stable hyperthyroidism with approximately 87% sensitivity and over 70% specificity. Blood also carried most expanded thyroid clonotypes exceeding 0.001 frequency.

The sequenced template was RNA, covering the TCR beta CDR3 region. The authors performed first-round RT-PCR with HTBI primers and then a second-round multiplex PCR. Via MiXCR, TCRdb re-called the multiplex PCR reads, giving one row per CDR3 protein. The repertoire holds around 1.1 million distinct CDR3 sequences, about 36% seen once, with over 8.5% in the top ten. Sequencing input: peripheral blood or thyroid tissue (not recorded which). This receptor was taken from an adult man with Graves' hyperthyroidism.

DNA of the CDR3: TGTGCCAGCAGCTTAGGGACAGGTGGCAGGCAGCCCCAGCATTTT. Translating gives CASSLGTGGRQPQHF. The chain uses TRBV12-3 or TRBV12-4 and TRBJ1-5; 8 positions match TRBD1. This CDR3 spans 15 amino acids.